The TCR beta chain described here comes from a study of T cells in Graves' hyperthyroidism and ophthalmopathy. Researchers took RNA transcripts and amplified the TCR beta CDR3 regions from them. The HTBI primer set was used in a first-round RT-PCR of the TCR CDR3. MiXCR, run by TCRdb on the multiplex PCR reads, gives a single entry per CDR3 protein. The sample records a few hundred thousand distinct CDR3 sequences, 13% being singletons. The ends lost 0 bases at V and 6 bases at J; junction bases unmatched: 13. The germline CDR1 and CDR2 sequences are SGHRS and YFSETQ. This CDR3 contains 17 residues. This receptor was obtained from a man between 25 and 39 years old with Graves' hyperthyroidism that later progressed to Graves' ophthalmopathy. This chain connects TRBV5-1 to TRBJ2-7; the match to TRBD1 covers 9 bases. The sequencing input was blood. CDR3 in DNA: TGCGCCAGCAGCTTGGAGTTAACCCGGGACAGGGTAGGCGAGCAGTACTTC. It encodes CASSLELTRDRVGEQYF.